This T cell receptor beta chain is from a study of PD-1 blockade in classical Hodgkin lymphoma. Study conclusions and caveats: The study found complete responders had baseline diversity similar to newly diagnosed patients.

Germline values: CDR1 SGHNT, CDR2 YENEEA. Losses at the gene ends were 5 bases for V and 10 bases for J; bases not matched to a gene: 12. This CDR3 comprises 15 residues. Libraries were prepared by immunoSEQ multiplex PCR; TCRdb keeps only in-frame clonotypes and omits some of them. The data show 11,000 or so clones, with roughly four fifths seen just once and roughly 35% held by the top ten. The count of this clone is one. Its antigen remains unidentified. Every patient was affected by relapse after autologous stem cell transplantation, while exposure to brentuximab vedotin was not uniform. The chain has TRBV11-3 and TRBJ2-1, with 9 bases matching TRBD1. This clonotype was sampled from a human donor with classical Hodgkin lymphoma. The sample was peripheral blood mononuclear cells (PBMCs), taken at baseline. The CDR3 protein is CASSQPGQGIIEQFF. CDR3 nucleotides: TGTGCCAGCAGCCAACCGGGACAGGGTATTATCGAGCAGTTCTTC.